This T cell receptor (beta chain) was identified during a study of cytomegalovirus exposure and HLA in healthy donors. Whole-study results and caveats: Exclusion applied to some V segments, including TRBV6-2 and TRBV6-3, as they were indistinguishable.

This PCR relied on a set of 60 Vbeta primers and 13 Jbeta primers. Clones were sequenced by immunoSEQ multiplex PCR, and TCRdb holds only the in-frame ones, with some missing. In the table there are some 180,000 clones, 70% to 80% of which are singletons. Trimming pared 2 bases from V and 4 bases from J, leaving 17 bases between. The CDR3 sequence is 16 residues long. Germline V gene sequence: CDR1 SEHNR, CDR2 FQNEAQ (reference sequence). Details on this clone: Its cognate antigen is unknown.

The V and J genes are TRBV7-9 and TRBJ1-2; weak D call: TRBD1 (6 bases). This receptor was identified in a woman in her sixties or seventies in good health and CMV-seropositive. The sequencing sample was made of PBMCs. CDR3 sequence (DNA): TGTGCCAGCAGCTTAAGGGGGGGGATTCCAGGCTATGGCTACACCTTC. Translating it yields CASSLRGGIPGYGYTF.